These 5 T cell receptor beta chains came from one sample sequenced in a study of T cell changes during pregnancy in multiple sclerosis. The repertoire was sequenced with immunoSEQ multiplex PCR; TCRdb's copy has only in-frame clones and lacks some. The profile shows tens of thousands of clones, over 80% of them singletons. The sample in question was peripheral blood, obtained in the third trimester of pregnancy. The source of these receptors is a female donor in good health, enrolled as a control in a pregnancy study.

The chain couples TRBV4-3 to TRBJ2-1; 12 bases match TRBD2. This CDR3 spans 15 amino acids. CDR1 and CDR2 (germline): LGHNA, YSLEER. V gave up 4 bases and J gave up 7 bases; unmatched junction bases: 5. This CDR3 is CASSPTSGRLNEQFF. The DNA of the CDR3 is TGCGCCAGCAGCCCGACTAGCGGGAGATTGAATGAGCAGTTCTTC.

The CDR3 reads CASSKALTSGPGSYEQYF. The CDR3, as DNA: TGTGCCAGCAGCAAAGCGCTAACTAGCGGGCCAGGGTCTTACGAGCAGTACTTC. V is TRBV21-1 and J is TRBJ2-7; the D call of TRBD2 is as the table states it, not checked on the DNA. TRBV21-1 constitutes a pseudogene. The length of the CDR3 is 18 residues.

V usage is TRBV10-3 and J usage is TRBJ1-6; 7 bases line up with TRBD1. The V and J ends lost 8 bases and 8 bases, in that order; junction bases with no gene match: 6. The CDR3 spans 13 residues. Germline V gene sequence: CDR1 ENHRY, CDR2 SYGVKD. This chain's CDR3 is CAISGTVDSPLHF. In DNA, the CDR3 is TGTGCCATCTCCGGGACAGTGGATTCACCCCTCCACTTT.

The CDR3 DNA is TGTGCCAGCAGCTTAGCGCTTTCGGGGGATACGCAGTATTTT. It specifies CASSLALSGDTQYF. This sequence joins TRBV7-9 and TRBJ2-3; a possible D gene is TRBD2 (5 bases). V lost 0 bases and J 6 bases, leaving 10 bases between the germline ends. From germline, CDR1 is SEHNR and CDR2 FQNEAQ (reference sequence). This CDR3 comprises 14 residues. The full variable domain, its missing parts supplied by reference TRBV7-9 and TRBJ2-3, is DTGVSQNPRHKITKRGQNVTFRCDPISEHNRLYWYRQTLGQGPEFLTYFQNEAQLEKSRLLSDRFSAERPKGSFSTLEIQRTEQGDSAMYLCASSLALSGDTQYFGPGTRLTVL.

The chain has TRBV5-4 and TRBJ1-1; a weak D match, TRBD1 (5 bases). Germline V gives CDR1 SGHNT, CDR2 YYREEE (reference sequence). V was shortened by 0 bases and J by 3 bases, with 12 bases between the two germline ends. The CDR3 totals 15 residues. DNA for the CDR3: TGTGCCAGCAGCTTGGATGTAGGCAGGGACACTGAAGCTTTCTTT. Residues: CASSLDVGRDTEAFF. The variable domain in full, completed from reference TRBV5-4 and TRBJ1-1, reads ETGVTQSPTHLIKTRGQQVTLRCSSQSGHNTVSWYQQALGQGPQFIFQYYREEENGRGNFPPRFSGLQFPNYSSELNVNALELDDSALYLCASSLDVGRDTEAFFGQGTRLTVV.